This T cell receptor beta chain was found in a study of T cell changes during pregnancy in multiple sclerosis. Only in-frame clones appear in the TCRdb table, and some are missing; sequencing was by immunoSEQ multiplex PCR. The table records 70,000 or so clones, approximately 90% of them present only once. This CDR3 comprises 15 residues. Losses at the gene ends were 5 bases for V and 0 bases for J; bases not matched to a gene: 6. The V gene's germline CDR1 is MNHEY and CDR2 SVGAGI. This chain joins TRBV6-5 and TRBJ1-2; 7 nucleotides agree with TRBD1. This clonotype was sampled from a female donor with multiple sclerosis, enrolled in a pregnancy study. Sequenced material: CD4+ T cells from peripheral blood mononuclear cells, taken before pregnancy. The CDR3 coding sequence is TGTGCCAGCAGTCAAATCGGGACAGCTAACTATGGCTACACCTTC. Translation gives CASSQIGTANYGYTF.